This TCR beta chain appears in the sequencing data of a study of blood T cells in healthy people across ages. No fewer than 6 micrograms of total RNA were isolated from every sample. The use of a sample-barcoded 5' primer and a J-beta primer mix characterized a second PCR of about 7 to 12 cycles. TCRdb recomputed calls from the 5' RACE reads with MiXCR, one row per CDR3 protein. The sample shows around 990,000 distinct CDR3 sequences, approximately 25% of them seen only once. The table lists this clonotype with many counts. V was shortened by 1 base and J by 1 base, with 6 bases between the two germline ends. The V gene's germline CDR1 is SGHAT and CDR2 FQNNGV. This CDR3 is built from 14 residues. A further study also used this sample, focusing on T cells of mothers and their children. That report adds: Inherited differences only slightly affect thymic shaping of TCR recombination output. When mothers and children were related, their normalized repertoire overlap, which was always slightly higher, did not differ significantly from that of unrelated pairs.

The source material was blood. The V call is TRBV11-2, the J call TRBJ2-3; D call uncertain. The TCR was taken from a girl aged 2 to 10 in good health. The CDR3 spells CASSLGSGTDTQYF. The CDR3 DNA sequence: TGTGCCAGCAGCTTAGGGTCTGGCACAGATACGCAGTATTTT.